This is a list of T cell receptor beta chains from one sample in a study of cytomegalovirus exposure and HLA in healthy donors. Only in-frame clones appear in the TCRdb table, and some are missing; sequencing was by immunoSEQ multiplex PCR. The sample lists about 100,000 clones, roughly 88% occurring once. Material: PBMCs. These receptors came from a woman younger than 30 in good health and CMV-seronegative. The CDR3 runs from the conserved cysteine through the conserved F or W. Fields, in order: CDR3 length, V gene, J gene, clone size, D gene, CDR3 protein, CDR3 DNA. The D gene is left open where the match is weak. Expanded clones get a size class; other rows say once, few or many, or leave the size out.

cdr3_length: 13; v_call: TRBV30; j_call: TRBJ2-7; clone_size: once; d_call: -; cdr3_aa: CAWNGGPAYEQYF; cdr3_nt: TGTGCCTGGAACGGGGGGCCAGCCTACGAGCAGTACTTC
cdr3_length: 16; v_call: TRBV14; j_call: TRBJ2-1; clone_size: -; d_call: -; cdr3_aa: CASSQEVYGQINEQFF; cdr3_nt: TGTGCCAGCAGCCAAGAAGTTTATGGACAGATAAATGAGCAGTTCTTC
cdr3_length: 19; v_call: TRBV28; j_call: TRBJ2-7; clone_size: -; d_call: TRBD2; cdr3_aa: CASSSSGLAGTIHSAEQYF; cdr3_nt: TGTGCCAGCAGTTCCTCCGGACTAGCGGGCACAATACACTCAGCCGAGCAGTACTTC
cdr3_length: 15; v_call: TRBV4-1; j_call: TRBJ2-7; clone_size: -; d_call: TRBD1; cdr3_aa: CASSQEATGVYEQYF; cdr3_nt: TGTGCCAGCAGCCAAGAGGCGACAGGGGTCTACGAGCAGTACTTC
cdr3_length: 13; v_call: TRBV30; j_call: TRBJ2-7; clone_size: -; d_call: TRBD2; cdr3_aa: CAWAGLRVSEQYF; cdr3_nt: TGTGCCTGGGCGGGACTACGGGTTAGCGAGCAGTACTTC
cdr3_length: 15; v_call: TRBV28; j_call: TRBJ2-7; clone_size: -; d_call: -; cdr3_aa: CASSFPGLSSYEQYF; cdr3_nt: TGTGCCAGCAGTTTCCCCGGACTAAGCTCCTACGAGCAGTACTTC
cdr3_length: 17; v_call: TRBV7-2; j_call: TRBJ1-5; clone_size: -; d_call: TRBD1; cdr3_aa: CASSTVGQGARNQPQHF; cdr3_nt: TGTGCCAGCAGCACGGTGGGCCAGGGGGCGCGCAATCAGCCCCAGCATTTT
cdr3_length: 15; v_call: TRBV6-4; j_call: TRBJ2-3; clone_size: -; d_call: TRBD2; cdr3_aa: CASSVQRGGPDTQYF; cdr3_nt: TGTGCCAGCAGTGTACAGCGGGGGGGCCCAGATACGCAGTATTTT
cdr3_length: 15; v_call: TRBV19; j_call: TRBJ2-4; clone_size: few; d_call: -; cdr3_aa: CASSMGAGAKNIQYF; cdr3_nt: TGTGCCAGTAGTATGGGGGCCGGGGCCAAAAACATTCAGTACTTC
cdr3_length: 19; v_call: TRBV21-1; j_call: TRBJ1-3; clone_size: -; d_call: -; cdr3_aa: CASSKAPWGTYISGNTIYF; cdr3_nt: TGTGCCAGCAGCAAAGCCCCCTGGGGCACCTATATCTCTGGAAACACCATATATTTT
cdr3_length: 16; v_call: TRBV6-5; j_call: TRBJ2-7; clone_size: -; d_call: -; cdr3_aa: CASSCSNFWSSYEQYF; cdr3_nt: TGTGCCAGCAGTTGCTCGAACTTTTGGTCTTCCTACGAGCAGTACTTC
cdr3_length: 16; v_call: TRBV4-3; j_call: TRBJ1-2; clone_size: -; d_call: -; cdr3_aa: CASSQDPRTDLYGYTF; cdr3_nt: TGCGCCAGCAGCCAAGATCCCCGGACAGACCTCTATGGCTACACCTTC
cdr3_length: 15; v_call: TRBV4-3; j_call: TRBJ1-2; clone_size: -; d_call: -; cdr3_aa: CASSQDRRGRNGYTF; cdr3_nt: TGCGCCAGCAGCCAAGATCGTAGGGGCAGGAATGGCTACACCTTC
cdr3_length: 15; v_call: TRBV28; j_call: TRBJ2-7; clone_size: -; d_call: -; cdr3_aa: CASSGGSGEGNEQYF; cdr3_nt: TGTGCCAGCAGTGGGGGGTCGGGAGAGGGTAACGAGCAGTACTTC
cdr3_length: 15; v_call: TRBV6-5; j_call: TRBJ2-3; clone_size: -; d_call: -; cdr3_aa: CASSPTRGSTDTQYF; cdr3_nt: TGTGCCAGCAGCCCTACACGGGGGTCCACAGATACGCAGTATTTT
cdr3_length: 14; v_call: TRBV6-5; j_call: TRBJ2-7; clone_size: -; d_call: TRBD1; cdr3_aa: CASSYSTGNYEQYF; cdr3_nt: TGTGCCAGCAGTTACTCGACAGGGAACTACGAGCAGTACTTC
cdr3_length: 15; v_call: TRBV27; j_call: TRBJ1-1; clone_size: once; d_call: -; cdr3_aa: CASSLWASMNTEAFF; cdr3_nt: TGTGCCAGCAGTTTATGGGCGTCAATGAACACTGAAGCTTTCTTT
cdr3_length: 13; v_call: TRBV29-1; j_call: TRBJ2-2; clone_size: -; d_call: -; cdr3_aa: CSGRRQNTGELFF; cdr3_nt: TGCAGCGGCCGGAGGCAAAACACCGGGGAGCTGTTTTTT
cdr3_length: 17; v_call: TRBV15; j_call: TRBJ2-7; clone_size: -; d_call: TRBD1; cdr3_aa: CATSRSFTGTAIYEQYF; cdr3_nt: TGTGCCACCAGCAGAAGCTTCACCGGGACAGCGATCTACGAGCAGTACTTC
cdr3_length: 15; v_call: TRBV13; j_call: TRBJ2-1; clone_size: -; d_call: -; cdr3_aa: CASSLAGGPYNEQFF; cdr3_nt: TGTGCCAGCAGCTTAGCGGGGGGCCCCTACAATGAGCAGTTCTTC
cdr3_length: 15; v_call: TRBV28; j_call: TRBJ1-3; clone_size: -; d_call: -; cdr3_aa: CASSNFGGRGNTIYF; cdr3_nt: TGTGCCAGCAGTAACTTCGGCGGGAGGGGAAACACCATATATTTT
cdr3_length: 14; v_call: TRBV7-2; j_call: TRBJ1-2; clone_size: -; d_call: TRBD1; cdr3_aa: CASSFAGTGYGYTF; cdr3_nt: TGTGCCAGCAGCTTTGCCGGGACAGGATATGGCTACACCTTC
cdr3_length: 14; v_call: TRBV7-9; j_call: TRBJ2-1; clone_size: -; d_call: -; cdr3_aa: CASSLGSSYNEQFF; cdr3_nt: TGTGCCAGCAGCTTAGGCAGCTCCTACAATGAGCAGTTCTTC
cdr3_length: 15; v_call: TRBV11-2; j_call: TRBJ2-1; clone_size: -; d_call: -; cdr3_aa: CASSLDPSTFNEQFF; cdr3_nt: TGTGCCAGCAGCTTAGACCCCTCAACTTTCAATGAGCAGTTCTTC
cdr3_length: 18; v_call: TRBV28; j_call: TRBJ1-4; clone_size: -; d_call: TRBD1; cdr3_aa: CASSLGTGTGSANEKLFF; cdr3_nt: TGTGCCAGCAGTTTAGGGACCGGGACAGGGTCTGCTAATGAAAAACTGTTTTTT
cdr3_length: 14; v_call: TRBV7-2; j_call: TRBJ1-2; clone_size: -; d_call: TRBD1; cdr3_aa: CASSWDSRTYGYTF; cdr3_nt: TGTGCCAGCAGTTGGGACAGCCGAACTTATGGCTACACCTTC
cdr3_length: 15; v_call: TRBV7-3; j_call: TRBJ2-7; clone_size: -; d_call: -; cdr3_aa: CASSLKGGVDYEQYF; cdr3_nt: TGTGCCAGCAGCTTAAAGGGAGGCGTTGATTACGAGCAGTACTTC
cdr3_length: 15; v_call: TRBV7-9; j_call: TRBJ2-5; clone_size: few; d_call: -; cdr3_aa: CASSLAGQIRETQYF; cdr3_nt: TGTGCCAGCAGCTTAGCGGGGCAGATTCGGGAGACCCAGTACTTC
cdr3_length: 12; v_call: TRBV6-5; j_call: TRBJ2-3; clone_size: -; d_call: -; cdr3_aa: CASGYSNQPQYF; cdr3_nt: TGTGCCAGCGGGTATAGCAATCAGCCCCAGTATTTT
cdr3_length: 14; v_call: TRBV7-9; j_call: TRBJ1-4; clone_size: -; d_call: -; cdr3_aa: CASSFPTPDEKLFF; cdr3_nt: TGTGCCAGCAGCTTTCCTACCCCCGATGAAAAACTGTTTTTT
cdr3_length: 13; v_call: TRBV7-3; j_call: TRBJ2-2; clone_size: -; d_call: -; cdr3_aa: CASSLAGTGELFF; cdr3_nt: TGTGCCAGCAGCTTGGCGGGCACCGGGGAGCTGTTTTTT
cdr3_length: 17; v_call: TRBV9; j_call: TRBJ1-1; clone_size: -; d_call: TRBD1; cdr3_aa: CASSGRPGTGMAAEAFF; cdr3_nt: TGTGCCAGCAGCGGCCGTCCCGGGACAGGGATGGCCGCTGAAGCTTTCTTT
cdr3_length: 15; v_call: TRBV18; j_call: TRBJ2-7; clone_size: -; d_call: TRBD2; cdr3_aa: CASSPAGTSSYEQYF; cdr3_nt: TGTGCCAGCTCACCTGCCGGGACTAGCTCCTACGAGCAGTACTTC
cdr3_length: 19; v_call: TRBV4-1; j_call: TRBJ2-1; clone_size: once; d_call: TRBD2; cdr3_aa: CASSQDLSIVAGEGNEQFF; cdr3_nt: TGCGCCAGCAGCCAGGATTTATCCATCGTAGCGGGAGAGGGTAATGAGCAGTTCTTC
cdr3_length: 20; v_call: TRBV5-1; j_call: TRBJ2-6; clone_size: -; d_call: -; cdr3_aa: CASSFSPGMALSSGANVLTF; cdr3_nt: TGCGCCAGCAGCTTTTCACCAGGAATGGCCCTGAGCTCTGGGGCCAACGTCCTGACTTTC
cdr3_length: 14; v_call: TRBV11-1; j_call: TRBJ1-4; clone_size: -; d_call: -; cdr3_aa: CASSLMRTNEKLFF; cdr3_nt: TGTGCCAGCAGCTTAATGAGAACTAATGAAAAACTGTTTTTT
cdr3_length: 11; v_call: TRBV6-5; j_call: TRBJ2-7; clone_size: -; d_call: -; cdr3_aa: CASSRAGEQYF; cdr3_nt: TGTGCCAGCAGCAGGGCCGGCGAGCAGTACTTC
cdr3_length: 16; v_call: TRBV28; j_call: TRBJ2-7; clone_size: -; d_call: TRBD2; cdr3_aa: CASSRSVLAGAGEQYF; cdr3_nt: TGTGCCAGCAGCAGAAGTGTCCTAGCGGGAGCGGGCGAGCAGTACTTC
cdr3_length: 17; v_call: TRBV27; j_call: TRBJ1-6; clone_size: -; d_call: -; cdr3_aa: CASSLYTGSSYNSPLHF; cdr3_nt: TGTGCCAGCAGTTTATACACAGGGAGCTCCTATAATTCACCCCTCCACTTT
cdr3_length: 12; v_call: TRBV5-6; j_call: TRBJ2-5; clone_size: -; d_call: -; cdr3_aa: CASSLSLETQYF; cdr3_nt: TGTGCCAGCAGCTTAAGCCTAGAGACCCAGTACTTC
cdr3_length: 11; v_call: TRBV5-4; j_call: TRBJ2-7; clone_size: few; d_call: -; cdr3_aa: CASSLRGEQYF; cdr3_nt: TGTGCCAGCAGCTTAAGGGGCGAGCAGTACTTC
cdr3_length: 16; v_call: TRBV5-1; j_call: TRBJ1-5; clone_size: once; d_call: -; cdr3_aa: CASSLEGREGDQPQHF; cdr3_nt: TGCGCCAGCAGCTTGGAGGGGCGGGAAGGAGATCAGCCCCAGCATTTT
cdr3_length: 16; v_call: TRBV4-3; j_call: TRBJ1-4; clone_size: -; d_call: -; cdr3_aa: CASSQGPGQKGEKLFF; cdr3_nt: TGCGCCAGCAGCCAAGGTCCAGGACAGAAGGGTGAAAAACTGTTTTTT
cdr3_length: 15; v_call: TRBV4-1; j_call: TRBJ2-7; clone_size: few; d_call: -; cdr3_aa: CASSQEGSSSYEQYF; cdr3_nt: TGCGCCAGCAGCCAAGAGGGGAGTAGCTCCTACGAGCAGTACTTC
cdr3_length: 15; v_call: TRBV7-7; j_call: TRBJ2-3; clone_size: -; d_call: TRBD2; cdr3_aa: CASSSLAGGTDTQYF; cdr3_nt: TGTGCCAGCAGCTCCCTAGCGGGGGGCACAGATACGCAGTATTTT
cdr3_length: 13; v_call: TRBV10-3; j_call: TRBJ2-5; clone_size: -; d_call: -; cdr3_aa: CAISSPGKETQYF; cdr3_nt: TGTGCCATCAGTTCCCCAGGGAAAGAGACCCAGTACTTC
cdr3_length: 15; v_call: TRBV5-1; j_call: TRBJ2-5; clone_size: -; d_call: TRBD2; cdr3_aa: CASSPGLAGGTTQYF; cdr3_nt: TGCGCCAGCAGCCCAGGACTAGCGGGAGGGACCACCCAGTACTTC
cdr3_length: 15; v_call: TRBV7-9; j_call: TRBJ2-7; clone_size: -; d_call: TRBD2; cdr3_aa: CASSFALAGTYEQYF; cdr3_nt: TGTGCCAGCAGCTTTGCGCTAGCGGGGACCTACGAGCAGTACTTC
cdr3_length: 15; v_call: TRBV28; j_call: TRBJ1-2; clone_size: -; d_call: TRBD1; cdr3_aa: CASSLNRGHGYGYTF; cdr3_nt: TGTGCCAGCAGTTTGAACAGGGGGCATGGCTATGGCTACACCTTC
cdr3_length: 14; v_call: TRBV19; j_call: TRBJ1-2; clone_size: few; d_call: TRBD1; cdr3_aa: CASSAEGQGARYTF; cdr3_nt: TGTGCCAGTAGTGCCGAAGGACAGGGGGCACGCTACACCTTC
cdr3_length: 16; v_call: TRBV27; j_call: TRBJ1-1; clone_size: -; d_call: -; cdr3_aa: CASRYEGGAANTEAFF; cdr3_nt: TGTGCCAGCAGATACGAGGGGGGGGCAGCGAACACTGAAGCTTTCTTT
cdr3_length: 13; v_call: TRBV2; j_call: TRBJ2-7; clone_size: -; d_call: TRBD2; cdr3_aa: CASDRIGGGEQYF; cdr3_nt: TGTGCCAGCGACAGGATCGGGGGGGGCGAGCAGTACTTC
cdr3_length: 15; v_call: TRBV18; j_call: TRBJ2-7; clone_size: -; d_call: TRBD1; cdr3_aa: CASSPRQGVTYEQYF; cdr3_nt: TGTGCCAGCTCACCTAGACAGGGGGTAACCTACGAGCAGTACTTC